This T cell receptor (beta chain) was found in a study of T cells in Graves' hyperthyroidism and ophthalmopathy. Template material for amplifying TCR beta CDR3 regions consisted of RNA transcripts. The TCR CDR3 was amplified in a first-round RT-PCR using the HTBI primer set. TCRdb redid the calling of the multiplex PCR reads with MiXCR, one entry per CDR3 protein. The sample holds around 360,000 distinct CDR3 sequences, roughly 15% seen once. Trimming removed 4 bases from V and 3 bases from J, with 17 bases in between. The CDR3 runs 16 residues. CDR1 and CDR2 from the germline V gene are SNHLY and FYNNEI. Lactation, pregnancy, other autoimmune disease or uncontrolled infection led to exclusion of patients.

This receptor was taken from a woman aged 60-75 years with Graves' ophthalmopathy. The sequenced sample consisted of blood. This chain uses TRBV2 with TRBJ2-3; D possibly corresponds to TRBD1 (7 bases). The DNA for the CDR3 is TGTGCCAGCAGTGCCAGGGGGGAGGTACCGACAGATACGCAGTATTTT. Amino acids: CASSARGEVPTDTQYF.